The T cell receptor beta chain described here comes from a study of blood T cells in healthy people across ages. Germline V gene data show CDR1 as SQVTM and CDR2 as ANQGSEA. The CDR3 contains 13 residues. With 4 bases removed from V and 2 bases from J, the gap between germline ends came to 12 bases. A J-beta primer mix and a sample-barcoded 5' primer were used in a second PCR of roughly 7 to 12 cycles. TCRdb ran MiXCR on the 5' RACE reads and lists one entry per CDR3 protein. The sample consists of around 1.5 million distinct CDR3 sequences, around 59% of them appearing once. A few counts support this clonotype.

This rearrangement joins TRBV29-1 to TRBJ2-7; a possible D gene is TRBD2 (6 bases). Sequenced: blood. This sequence originates from a man aged 18 to 29 in good health. CDR3 bases: TGCAGCGTTGTTGGGGGGTCCCCCTACGAGCAGTACTTC. Its translation: CSVVGGSPYEQYF.